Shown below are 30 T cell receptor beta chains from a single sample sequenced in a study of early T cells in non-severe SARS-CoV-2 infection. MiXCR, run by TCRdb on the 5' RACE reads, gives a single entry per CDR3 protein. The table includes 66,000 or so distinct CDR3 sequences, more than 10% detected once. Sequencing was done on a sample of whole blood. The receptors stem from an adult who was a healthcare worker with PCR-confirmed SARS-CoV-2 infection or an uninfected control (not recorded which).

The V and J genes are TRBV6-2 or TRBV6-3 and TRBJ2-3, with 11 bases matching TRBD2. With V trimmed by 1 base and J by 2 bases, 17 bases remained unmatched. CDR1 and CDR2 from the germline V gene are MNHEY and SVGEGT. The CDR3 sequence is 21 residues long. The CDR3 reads CASSYFLAGGSTIKFTDTQYF. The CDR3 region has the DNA TGTGCCAGCAGTTACTTTCTAGCGGGGGGATCAACTATCAAGTTCACAGATACGCAGTATTTT.

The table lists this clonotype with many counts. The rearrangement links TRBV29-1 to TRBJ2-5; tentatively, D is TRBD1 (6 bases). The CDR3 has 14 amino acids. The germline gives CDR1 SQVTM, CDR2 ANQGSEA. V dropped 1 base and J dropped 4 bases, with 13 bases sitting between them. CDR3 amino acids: CSVEVDSRGETQYF. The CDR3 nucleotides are TGCAGCGTTGAAGTCGACTCCAGGGGAGAGACCCAGTACTTC.

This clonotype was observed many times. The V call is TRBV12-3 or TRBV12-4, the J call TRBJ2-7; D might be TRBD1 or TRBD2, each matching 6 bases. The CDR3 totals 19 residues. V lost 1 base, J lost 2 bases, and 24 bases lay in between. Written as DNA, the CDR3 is TGTGCCAGCAGTTTAGGGCCCCAGGGGTTGGGCGGGGCGACCTACGAGCAGTACTTC. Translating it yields CASSLGPQGLGGATYEQYF.

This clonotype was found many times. This CDR3 is CASSEVRGQGPITGELFF. In DNA form, the CDR3 reads TGTGCCAGCAGTGAGGTCCGCGGACAGGGTCCAATTACCGGGGAGCTGTTTTTT. The chain joins TRBV2 to TRBJ2-2, with TRBD1 matching 8 bases. CDR3 length: 18 residues. The J segment lost 5 bases and the V segment lost 3 bases, leaving 14 bases of the junction unmatched. CDR1 is SNHLY and CDR2 is FYNNEI in the germline V gene.

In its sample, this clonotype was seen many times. The CDR3 sequence: CASSKEGLFNTEAFF. CDR3 sequence (DNA): TGTGCCAGCAGCAAAGAGGGCCTGTTCAACACTGAAGCTTTCTTT. V and J are TRBV21-1 and TRBJ1-1. TRBV21-1 is noted as a pseudogene. This CDR3 has 15 amino acids.

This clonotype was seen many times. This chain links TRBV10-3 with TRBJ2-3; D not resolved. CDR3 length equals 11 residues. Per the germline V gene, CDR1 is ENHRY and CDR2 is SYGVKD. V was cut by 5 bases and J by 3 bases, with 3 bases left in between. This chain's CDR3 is CAISSTDTQYF. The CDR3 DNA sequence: TGTGCCATCAGTTCTACAGATACGCAGTATTTT.

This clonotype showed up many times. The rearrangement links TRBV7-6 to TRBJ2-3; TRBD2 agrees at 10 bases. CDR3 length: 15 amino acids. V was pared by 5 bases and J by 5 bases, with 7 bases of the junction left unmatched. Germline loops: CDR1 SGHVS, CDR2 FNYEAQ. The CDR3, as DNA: TGTGCCAGCAGCCCCTCTAGCGGGGGTGAAGATACGCAGTATTTT. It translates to CASSPSSGGEDTQYF.

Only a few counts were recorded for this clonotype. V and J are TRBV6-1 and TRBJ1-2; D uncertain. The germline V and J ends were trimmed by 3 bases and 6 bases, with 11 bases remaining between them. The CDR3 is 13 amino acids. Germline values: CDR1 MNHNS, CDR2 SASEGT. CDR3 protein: CASSDLASDGYTF. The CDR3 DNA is TGTGCCAGCAGTGATTTGGCTTCCGATGGCTACACCTTC.

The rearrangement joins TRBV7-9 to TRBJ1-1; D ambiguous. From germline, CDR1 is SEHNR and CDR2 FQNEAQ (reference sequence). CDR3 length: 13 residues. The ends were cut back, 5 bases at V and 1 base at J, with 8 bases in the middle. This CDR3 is CASSRGPNTEAFF. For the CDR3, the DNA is TGTGCCAGCAGCCGTGGACCGAACACTGAAGCTTTCTTT.

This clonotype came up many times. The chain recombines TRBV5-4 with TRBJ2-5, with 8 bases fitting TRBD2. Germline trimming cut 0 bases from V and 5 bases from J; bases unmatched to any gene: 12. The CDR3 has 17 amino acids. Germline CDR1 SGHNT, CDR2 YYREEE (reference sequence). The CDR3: CASSLGPPGLGRETQYF. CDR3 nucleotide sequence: TGTGCCAGCAGCTTGGGACCCCCGGGACTAGGGAGGGAGACCCAGTACTTC.

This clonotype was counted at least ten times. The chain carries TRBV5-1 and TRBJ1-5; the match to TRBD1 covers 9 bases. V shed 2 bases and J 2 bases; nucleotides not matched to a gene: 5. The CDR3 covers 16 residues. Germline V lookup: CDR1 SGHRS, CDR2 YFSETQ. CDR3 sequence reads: CASSLQGANGNQPQHF. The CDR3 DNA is TGCGCCAGCAGCTTACAGGGGGCAAATGGCAATCAGCCCCAGCATTTT.

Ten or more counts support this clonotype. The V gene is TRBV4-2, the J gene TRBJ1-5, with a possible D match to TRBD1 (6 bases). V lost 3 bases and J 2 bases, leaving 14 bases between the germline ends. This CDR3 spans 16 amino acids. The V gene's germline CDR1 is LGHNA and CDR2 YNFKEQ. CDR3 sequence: CASSHTGRRGNQPQHF. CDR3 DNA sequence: TGTGCCAGCAGCCACACAGGGAGAAGAGGCAATCAGCCCCAGCATTTT.

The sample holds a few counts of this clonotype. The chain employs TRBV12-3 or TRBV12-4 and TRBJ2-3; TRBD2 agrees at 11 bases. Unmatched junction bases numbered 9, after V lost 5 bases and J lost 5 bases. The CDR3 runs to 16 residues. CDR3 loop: CASSLRLAGQGDTQYF. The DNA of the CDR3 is TGTGCCAGCAGTCTACGACTAGCGGGGCAAGGAGATACGCAGTATTTT.

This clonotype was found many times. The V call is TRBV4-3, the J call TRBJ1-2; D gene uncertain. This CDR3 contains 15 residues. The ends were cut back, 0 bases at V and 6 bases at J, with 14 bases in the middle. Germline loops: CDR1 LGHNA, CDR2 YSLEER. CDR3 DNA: TGCGCCAGCAGCCAAGATCGGGCAGGTCTCAATGGCTACACCTTC. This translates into CASSQDRAGLNGYTF.

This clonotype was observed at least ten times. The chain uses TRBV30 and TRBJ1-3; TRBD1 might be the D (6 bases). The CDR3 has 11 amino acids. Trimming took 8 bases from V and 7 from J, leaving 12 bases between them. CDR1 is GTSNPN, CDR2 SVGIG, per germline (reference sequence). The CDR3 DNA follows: TGTGCCGTGGACAGCCCGAACACCATATATTTT. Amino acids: CAVDSPNTIYF.

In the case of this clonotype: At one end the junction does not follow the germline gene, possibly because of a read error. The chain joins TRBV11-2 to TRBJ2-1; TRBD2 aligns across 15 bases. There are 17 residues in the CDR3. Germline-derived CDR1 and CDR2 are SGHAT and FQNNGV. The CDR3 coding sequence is TGTGTCAGCGACTCTTACCCCGGGACTAGCGGGGGGCATGAGCAGTTCTTC. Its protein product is CVSDSYPGTSGGHEQFF.

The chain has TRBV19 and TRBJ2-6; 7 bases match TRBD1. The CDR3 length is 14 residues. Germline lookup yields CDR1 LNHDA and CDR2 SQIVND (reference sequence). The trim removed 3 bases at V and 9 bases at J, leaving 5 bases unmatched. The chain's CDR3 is CASSMKGGVNVLTF. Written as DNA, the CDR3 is TGTGCCAGTAGTATGAAAGGGGGCGTCAACGTCCTGACTTTC.

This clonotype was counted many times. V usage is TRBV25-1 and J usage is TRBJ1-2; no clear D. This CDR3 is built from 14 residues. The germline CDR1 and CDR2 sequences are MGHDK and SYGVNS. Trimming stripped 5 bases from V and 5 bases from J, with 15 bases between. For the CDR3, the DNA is TGTGCCAGCAGTCCGGGGAACGTGTTGTATGGCTACACCTTC. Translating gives CASSPGNVLYGYTF.

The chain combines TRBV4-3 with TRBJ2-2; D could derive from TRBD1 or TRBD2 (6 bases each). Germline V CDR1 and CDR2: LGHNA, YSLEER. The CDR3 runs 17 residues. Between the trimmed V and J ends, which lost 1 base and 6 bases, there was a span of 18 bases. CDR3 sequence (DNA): TGCGCCAGCAGCCAAGGATTCGGGGGCCTCGTTTCCGGGGAGCTGTTTTTT. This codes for CASSQGFGGLVSGELFF.

CDR3 in DNA: TGTGCCAGCAGCTTTAGGGCAGATACGCAGTATTTT. Protein: CASSFRADTQYF. The V gene is TRBV7-2, the J gene TRBJ2-3; D unclear. The CDR3 contains 12 residues. V was shortened by 3 bases and J by 4 bases, with 5 bases between the two germline ends. CDR1 and CDR2 from the germline V gene are SGHTA and FQGNSA.

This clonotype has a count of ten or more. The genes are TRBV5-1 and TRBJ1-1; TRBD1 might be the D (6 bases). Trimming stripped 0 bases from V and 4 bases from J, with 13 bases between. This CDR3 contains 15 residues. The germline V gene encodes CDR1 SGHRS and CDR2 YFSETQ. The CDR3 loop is CASSLEARGLTEAFF. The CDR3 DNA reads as TGCGCCAGCAGCTTGGAGGCCAGGGGTCTCACTGAAGCTTTCTTT.

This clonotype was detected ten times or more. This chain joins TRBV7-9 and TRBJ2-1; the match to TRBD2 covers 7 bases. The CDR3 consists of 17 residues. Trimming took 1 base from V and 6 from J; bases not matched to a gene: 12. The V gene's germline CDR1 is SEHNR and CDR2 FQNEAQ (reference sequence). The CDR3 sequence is CASSLGVRTRDSNEQFF. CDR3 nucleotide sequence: TGTGCCAGCAGCTTAGGGGTCCGGACTAGAGACTCCAATGAGCAGTTCTTC.

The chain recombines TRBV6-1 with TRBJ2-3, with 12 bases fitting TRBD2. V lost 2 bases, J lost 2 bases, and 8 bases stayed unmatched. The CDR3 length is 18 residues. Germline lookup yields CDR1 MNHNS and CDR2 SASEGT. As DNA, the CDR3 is TGTGCCAGCAGTGAACGGACTAGCGGGGCGTCTCTCACAGATACGCAGTATTTT. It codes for CASSERTSGASLTDTQYF.

The CDR3 DNA is TGTGCCAGCAGCTTAGCGGCAGGGTTGGAGACCCAGTACTTC. Its protein is CASSLAAGLETQYF. The chain links TRBV7-2 to TRBJ2-5; D is possibly TRBD1 (5 bases). The CDR3 spans 14 residues. From germline, CDR1 is SGHTA and CDR2 FQGNSA. V lost 0 bases to trimming and J lost 5 bases, with 10 bases between them.

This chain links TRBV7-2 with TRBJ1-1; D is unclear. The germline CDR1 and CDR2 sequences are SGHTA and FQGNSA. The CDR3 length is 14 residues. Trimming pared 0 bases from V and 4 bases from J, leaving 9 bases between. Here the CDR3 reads CASSLARRGTEAFF. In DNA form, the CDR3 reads TGTGCCAGCAGCTTAGCCCGTCGGGGCACTGAAGCTTTCTTT.

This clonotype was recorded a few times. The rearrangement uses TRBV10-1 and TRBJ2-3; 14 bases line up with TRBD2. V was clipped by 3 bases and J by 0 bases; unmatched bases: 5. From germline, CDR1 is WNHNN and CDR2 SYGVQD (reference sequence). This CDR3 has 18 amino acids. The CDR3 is CASSDGTSGGSSTDTQYF. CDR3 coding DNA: TGCGCCAGCAGTGACGGGACTAGCGGGGGTTCTAGCACAGATACGCAGTATTTT.

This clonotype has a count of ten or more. The CDR3 loop is CAIGKEGNTIYF. DNA of the CDR3: TGTGCCATAGGAAAGGAGGGAAACACCATATATTTT. The J gene is TRBJ1-3, the V gene TRBV10-3; D gene ambiguous. This CDR3 region has 12 residues. CDR1 ENHRY and CDR2 SYGVKD come from the germline V gene. Trimming removed 9 bases at V and 4 bases at J, with 10 bases between.

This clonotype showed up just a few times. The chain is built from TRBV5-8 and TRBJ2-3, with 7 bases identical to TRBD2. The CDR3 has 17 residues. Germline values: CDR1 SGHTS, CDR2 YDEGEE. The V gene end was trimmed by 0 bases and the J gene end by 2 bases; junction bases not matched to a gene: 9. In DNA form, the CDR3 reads TGTGCCAGCAGCTTGGGGACGGGAGGCGTCGTCACAGATACGCAGTATTTT. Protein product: CASSLGTGGVVTDTQYF.

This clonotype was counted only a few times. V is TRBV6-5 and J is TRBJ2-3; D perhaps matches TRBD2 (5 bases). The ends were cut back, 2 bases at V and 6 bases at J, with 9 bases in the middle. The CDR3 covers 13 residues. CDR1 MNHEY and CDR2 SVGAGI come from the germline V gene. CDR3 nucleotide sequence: TGTGCCAGCAGTTACACGGGGAAGGATACGCAGTATTTT. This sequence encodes CASSYTGKDTQYF.

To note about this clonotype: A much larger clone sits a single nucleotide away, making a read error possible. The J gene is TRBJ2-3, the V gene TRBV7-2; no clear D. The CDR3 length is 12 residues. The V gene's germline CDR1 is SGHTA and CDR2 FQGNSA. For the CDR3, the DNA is TGTGTCAGCAGCGCCGGACGAGATACGCAGTATTTT. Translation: CVSSAGRDTQYF.